This T cell receptor beta chain emerged from a study of blood T cell repertoires in COVID-19. On the study more broadly: Researchers got acute and convalescent COVID-19 samples from the United States, Italy and Spain.

Using immunoSEQ multiplex PCR, the repertoire was profiled, and TCRdb retains in-frame clones only, with some absent. This table holds under 500,000 clones, 80% to 90% found once. V lost 3 bases and J 4 bases, leaving 13 bases between the germline ends. The CDR3 consists of 14 residues. Germline values: CDR1 DFQATT, CDR2 SNEGSKA (reference sequence). The clonotype comes from a woman aged 25 to 39 with acute or convalescent COVID-19. Material: peripheral blood. The chain is built from TRBV20-1 and TRBJ1-5; unclear D gene. Written as DNA, the CDR3 is TGCAGTGCTAGTCTAGGGAGAGCGAATCAGCCCCAGCATTTT. Protein sequence: CSASLGRANQPQHF.